The table lists the clone carrying this T cell receptor (beta chain) with many counts. No antigen is known for it. V dropped 7 bases and J dropped 8 bases, with 14 bases sitting between them. Germline V CDR1 and CDR2: LNHDA, SQIVND (reference sequence). The CDR3 contains 12 residues. Amplification targeted the TCR beta CDR3 regions, with RNA transcripts as the source material. HTBI primers were employed in first-round RT-PCR, then a second-round multiplex PCR followed. TCRdb independently ran MiXCR on the multiplex PCR reads; one entry per CDR3 protein. The data hold approximately 480,000 distinct CDR3 sequences, with around 15% observed a single time. The entry originates in a study of Graves' ophthalmopathy and Graves' hyperthyroidism. As for the study in general: Upon initial diagnosis and before any treatment, peripheral blood was collected.

Study-level findings and limits: Forecasting of ophthalmopathy progression by the model achieved roughly 69% sensitivity and 72% to 75% specificity. Distinction of ophthalmopathy from stable hyperthyroidism by a 13-signature model reached 85% to 90% sensitivity and 70% to 83% specificity.

The chain combines TRBV19 with TRBJ1-1; D is undetermined. This TCR came from a woman aged 25-40 years with Graves' ophthalmopathy. The sequencing sample was made of blood. CDR3 sequence (DNA): TGTGCCAGTAACTACTATGGACGAGAAGCTTTCTTT. Translation: CASNYYGREAFF.